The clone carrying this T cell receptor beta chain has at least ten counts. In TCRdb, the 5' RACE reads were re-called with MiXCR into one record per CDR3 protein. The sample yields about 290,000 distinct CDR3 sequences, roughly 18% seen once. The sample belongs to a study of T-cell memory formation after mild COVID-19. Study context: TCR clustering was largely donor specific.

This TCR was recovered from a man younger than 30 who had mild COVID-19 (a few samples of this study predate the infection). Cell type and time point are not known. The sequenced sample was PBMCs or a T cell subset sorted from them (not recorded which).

Here the CDR3 DNA reads TGTGCCAGCAGTATTCTAGCGGGGGGAACCTACGAGCAGTACGTC. Translating it yields CASSILAGGTYEQYV. The chain combines TRBV7-2 with TRBJ2-7; 11 nucleotides align to TRBD2. The CDR3 is 15 amino acids. V lost 6 bases, J lost 2 bases, and 6 bases stayed unmatched. Per germline, CDR1 SGHTA and CDR2 FQGNSA.